The rows below give T cell receptor beta chains drawn from one sample of a study of T-cell memory formation after mild COVID-19. TCRdb fed the 5' RACE reads into MiXCR, producing one record per CDR3 protein. The sample contains about 130,000 distinct CDR3 sequences, about 6% of which appear only once. Sequencing was carried out using PBMCs or a T cell subset sorted from them (not recorded which). The receptor source for this set is an adult woman who had mild COVID-19 (a few samples of this study predate the infection). Cell type and time point are not known. Each CDR3 is given with its conserved first and last residue. The D gene is left open where the match is weak. Some rows mark clone size as missing; the rest say once, few, many or name a class of expanded clone.

clone size: many
J gene: TRBJ1-1
V gene: TRBV20-1
D gene: -
CDR3 length: 12
CDR3 DNA: TGCAGTGCTGGTCGATTAAACACTGAAGCTTTCTTT
CDR3 protein: CSAGRLNTEAFF

clone size: -
J gene: TRBJ2-7
V gene: TRBV12-3/TRBV12-4
D gene: TRBD1
CDR3 length: 15
CDR3 DNA: TGTGCCAGCACCCCGGGACAGTCGAGCTCCTACGAGCAGTACTTC
CDR3 protein: CASTPGQSSSYEQYF

clone size: few
J gene: TRBJ2-1
V gene: TRBV6-5
D gene: -
CDR3 length: 14
CDR3 DNA: TGTGCCAGCAGTGGCTATACCCGGTCCAATGAGCAGTTCTTC
CDR3 protein: CASSGYTRSNEQFF

clone size: few
J gene: TRBJ1-1
V gene: TRBV5-6
D gene: TRBD1
CDR3 length: 15
CDR3 DNA: TGTGCCAGCACCTCTTTAGGGGGCCCAAACACTGAAGCTTTCTTT
CDR3 protein: CASTSLGGPNTEAFF

clone size: few
J gene: TRBJ2-1
V gene: TRBV7-7
D gene: TRBD1
CDR3 length: 13
CDR3 DNA: TGTGCCAGCAGCTTAGGTGGGACAGCTGAGCAGTTCTTC
CDR3 protein: CASSLGGTAEQFF

clone size: -
J gene: TRBJ2-5
V gene: TRBV12-3/TRBV12-4
D gene: TRBD2
CDR3 length: 18
CDR3 DNA: TGTGCCAGCAGTTGGACTAGCGGGGGGGCCGGTTCCCAAGAGACCCAGTACTTC
CDR3 protein: CASSWTSGGAGSQETQYF

clone size: many
J gene: TRBJ2-2
V gene: TRBV12-3/TRBV12-4
D gene: -
CDR3 length: 11
CDR3 DNA: TGTGCCAGCAGCCAGAGTCGGGAGCTGTTTTTT
CDR3 protein: CASSQSRELFF

clone size: many
J gene: TRBJ2-3
V gene: TRBV7-2
D gene: TRBD1
CDR3 length: 15
CDR3 DNA: TGTGCCAGCAGCTTACCCGGGACAGCCGCAGATACGCAGTATTTT
CDR3 protein: CASSLPGTAADTQYF

clone size: few
J gene: TRBJ2-5
V gene: TRBV6-5
D gene: -
CDR3 length: 11
CDR3 DNA: TGTGCCAGCAGCCGCGGCCGAATACAGTACTTC
CDR3 protein: CASSRGRIQYF

clone size: many
J gene: TRBJ2-5
V gene: TRBV7-9
D gene: TRBD2
CDR3 length: 16
CDR3 DNA: TGTGCCAGCAGCCCAGGACTAGCGGGAGTCCCAGAGACCCAGTACTTC
CDR3 protein: CASSPGLAGVPETQYF

clone size: many
J gene: TRBJ2-5
V gene: TRBV5-1
D gene: TRBD2
CDR3 length: 16
CDR3 DNA: TGCGCCAGCAGCTTGTTTGCGGGAGCGCTCCCAGAGACCCAGTACTTC
CDR3 protein: CASSLFAGALPETQYF

clone size: -
J gene: TRBJ2-7
V gene: TRBV7-2
D gene: -
CDR3 length: 13
CDR3 DNA: TGTGCCAGCAGCTCACGCGGCCAGACAGTGCAGTACTTC
CDR3 protein: CASSSRGQTVQYF

clone size: -
J gene: TRBJ1-2
V gene: TRBV2
D gene: TRBD1
CDR3 length: 15
CDR3 DNA: TGTGCCAGCAGCCTGGGACAGGGAACCTCCTATGGCTACACCTTC
CDR3 protein: CASSLGQGTSYGYTF

clone size: few
J gene: TRBJ2-7
V gene: TRBV18
D gene: TRBD2
CDR3 length: 13
CDR3 DNA: TGTGCCAGCTCTACGGGAGGGACCTACGAGCAGTACTTC
CDR3 protein: CASSTGGTYEQYF

clone size: -
J gene: TRBJ1-3
V gene: TRBV5-1
D gene: -
CDR3 length: 16
CDR3 DNA: TGCGCCAGCAGCTTGCACTCGGACGGCGCTGGAAACACCATATATTTT
CDR3 protein: CASSLHSDGAGNTIYF

clone size: few
J gene: TRBJ1-4
V gene: TRBV7-3
D gene: -
CDR3 length: 15
CDR3 DNA: TGTGCCAGCAGCTTAACCAAAGGGAGTAATGAAAAACTGTTTTTT
CDR3 protein: CASSLTKGSNEKLFF

clone size: -
J gene: TRBJ2-7
V gene: TRBV12-3/TRBV12-4
D gene: TRBD1
CDR3 length: 15
CDR3 DNA: TGTGCCAGCAGTTTAGAAGGGACAGGGGTCCACGAGCAGTACTTC
CDR3 protein: CASSLEGTGVHEQYF

clone size: -
J gene: TRBJ2-3
V gene: TRBV3-1
D gene: TRBD2
CDR3 length: 13
CDR3 DNA: TGTGCCAGCAGCCCAGGGCGGGGGGTGGCGCAGTATTTT
CDR3 protein: CASSPGRGVAQYF

clone size: few
J gene: TRBJ1-1
V gene: TRBV12-3/TRBV12-4
D gene: -
CDR3 length: 13
CDR3 DNA: TGTGCCAGCAGTTTACGGCCTAACACTGAAGCTTTCTTT
CDR3 protein: CASSLRPNTEAFF

clone size: many
J gene: TRBJ2-1
V gene: TRBV7-2
D gene: -
CDR3 length: 12
CDR3 DNA: TGCGCCAGCAGCTTGGCTTACAATGAGCAGTTCTTC
CDR3 protein: CASSLAYNEQFF

clone size: few
J gene: TRBJ2-1
V gene: TRBV4-1
D gene: TRBD2
CDR3 length: 18
CDR3 DNA: TGCGCCAGCAGCCAAGATCCCCCACGGACTAGCGGGTACAATGAGCAGTTCTTC
CDR3 protein: CASSQDPPRTSGYNEQFF

clone size: few
J gene: TRBJ1-4
V gene: TRBV5-1
D gene: -
CDR3 length: 16
CDR3 DNA: TGCGCCAGCAGCTTGGCCGCGGGAGCCCCTAATGAAAAACTGTTTTTT
CDR3 protein: CASSLAAGAPNEKLFF

clone size: -
J gene: TRBJ1-1
V gene: TRBV7-9
D gene: -
CDR3 length: 12
CDR3 DNA: TGTGCCAGCAGTCTAAGCAGGGGAAAAGCTTTCTTT
CDR3 protein: CASSLSRGKAFF

clone size: many
J gene: TRBJ2-1
V gene: TRBV24-1
D gene: -
CDR3 length: 15
CDR3 DNA: TGTGCCACCAGTGATCCCACGACTAGTCTTCGTGAGCAGTTCTTC
CDR3 protein: CATSDPTTSLREQFF

clone size: -
J gene: TRBJ2-1
V gene: TRBV5-1
D gene: TRBD1
CDR3 length: 15
CDR3 DNA: TGCGCCAGCAGCTCACAGGGGAGCTCCTACAATGAGCAGTTCTTC
CDR3 protein: CASSSQGSSYNEQFF

clone size: many
J gene: TRBJ1-5
V gene: TRBV6-5
D gene: -
CDR3 length: 14
CDR3 DNA: TGTGCCAGCAGTGCCACGGGGGGCAGTCAGCCCCAGCATTTT
CDR3 protein: CASSATGGSQPQHF

clone size: many
J gene: TRBJ1-1
V gene: TRBV30
D gene: -
CDR3 length: 12
CDR3 DNA: TGTGCCTGGAGCCCCAAGGTGGGGGCAGCTTTCTTT
CDR3 protein: CAWSPKVGAAFF

clone size: once
J gene: TRBJ2-5
V gene: TRBV9
D gene: -
CDR3 length: 16
CDR3 DNA: TGTGCCAGCAGCGTAGGAGAGAGAGTTTACCAAGAGACCCAGTACTTC
CDR3 protein: CASSVGERVYQETQYF

clone size: few
J gene: TRBJ2-5
V gene: TRBV23-1
D gene: -
CDR3 length: 16
CDR3 DNA: TGCGCCAGCAGTCAATCAAGGTCCCGGAGGGGAGAGACCCAGTACTTC
CDR3 protein: CASSQSRSRRGETQYF

clone size: -
J gene: TRBJ1-2
V gene: TRBV4-1
D gene: TRBD1
CDR3 length: 14
CDR3 DNA: TGCGCCAGCAGCCCTACAGGGGGGAACTATGGCTACACCTTC
CDR3 protein: CASSPTGGNYGYTF

clone size: -
J gene: TRBJ2-1
V gene: TRBV7-9
D gene: -
CDR3 length: 15
CDR3 DNA: TGTGCCAGCAGCGGAGCTGGGCCATCCTACAATGAGCAGTTCTTC
CDR3 protein: CASSGAGPSYNEQFF

clone size: few
J gene: TRBJ2-1
V gene: TRBV9
D gene: -
CDR3 length: 13
CDR3 DNA: TGTGCCAGCAGCGTAGACCCAAACAATGAGCAGTTCTTC
CDR3 protein: CASSVDPNNEQFF

clone size: -
J gene: TRBJ2-1
V gene: TRBV24-1
D gene: TRBD1
CDR3 length: 16
CDR3 DNA: TGTGACACCAGTGAAGCCGGGACAGGAGTTAAGGGTGAGCAGTTCTTC
CDR3 protein: CDTSEAGTGVKGEQFF

clone size: -
J gene: TRBJ1-1
V gene: TRBV14
D gene: TRBD1
CDR3 length: 13
CDR3 DNA: TGTGCCAGCAGCCGAGCTGGGACAGGGGTAGCTTTCTTT
CDR3 protein: CASSRAGTGVAFF

clone size: many
J gene: TRBJ2-2
V gene: TRBV5-1
D gene: -
CDR3 length: 14
CDR3 DNA: TGCGCCAGCAGCGGACCGGGCAACACCGGGGAGCTGTTTTTT
CDR3 protein: CASSGPGNTGELFF

clone size: few
J gene: TRBJ2-1
V gene: TRBV12-3/TRBV12-4
D gene: -
CDR3 length: 13
CDR3 DNA: TGTGCCAGCATAAGGAGCTCCTACAATGAGCAGTTCTTC
CDR3 protein: CASIRSSYNEQFF

clone size: many
J gene: TRBJ2-7
V gene: TRBV12-3/TRBV12-4
D gene: -
CDR3 length: 14
CDR3 DNA: TGTGCCAGCAGTTTTGAAAATGGCCCTTACGAGCAGTACTTC
CDR3 protein: CASSFENGPYEQYF

clone size: -
J gene: TRBJ2-2
V gene: TRBV5-1
D gene: -
CDR3 length: 14
CDR3 DNA: TGCGCCAGCAGCTTCGCGGGACGGGGCGGGGAGCTGTTTTTT
CDR3 protein: CASSFAGRGGELFF

clone size: many
J gene: TRBJ2-7
V gene: TRBV12-3/TRBV12-4
D gene: TRBD2
CDR3 length: 17
CDR3 DNA: TGTGCCAGCAGTTTATTCCCCGGGTGGGCGGGAGCCTACGAGCAGTACTTC
CDR3 protein: CASSLFPGWAGAYEQYF

clone size: few
J gene: TRBJ1-2
V gene: TRBV18
D gene: -
CDR3 length: 13
CDR3 DNA: TGTGCCAGCTCACCTTCGGAGGGATATGGCTACACCTTC
CDR3 protein: CASSPSEGYGYTF

clone size: few
J gene: TRBJ1-4
V gene: TRBV5-1
D gene: TRBD1
CDR3 length: 15
CDR3 DNA: TGCGCCAGCAGCGGACAGGGACAGACTAATGAAAAACTGTTTTTT
CDR3 protein: CASSGQGQTNEKLFF

clone size: -
J gene: TRBJ1-1
V gene: TRBV18
D gene: -
CDR3 length: 13
CDR3 DNA: TGTGCCAGCTCCCCCAGGGAGTTGGCTGAAGCTTTCTTT
CDR3 protein: CASSPRELAEAFF

clone size: -
J gene: TRBJ1-1
V gene: TRBV5-1
D gene: -
CDR3 length: 14
CDR3 DNA: TGCGCCAGCAGCCCGAAACCGACGACAGAGAAAGCTTTCTTT
CDR3 protein: CASSPKPTTEKAFF

clone size: few
J gene: TRBJ2-7
V gene: TRBV2
D gene: -
CDR3 length: 10
CDR3 DNA: TGTGCCAGCAGGGAAGGCAAGCAGTACTTC
CDR3 protein: CASREGKQYF

clone size: -
J gene: TRBJ1-2
V gene: TRBV6-2/TRBV6-3
D gene: -
CDR3 length: 13
CDR3 DNA: TGTGCCAGCAGGCCCGGACCAGACTATGGCTACACCTTC
CDR3 protein: CASRPGPDYGYTF

clone size: many
J gene: TRBJ2-6
V gene: TRBV12-3/TRBV12-4
D gene: -
CDR3 length: 15
CDR3 DNA: TGTGCCAGCAGTTTATCTGGGGCTGGGGCCAACGTCCTGACTTTC
CDR3 protein: CASSLSGAGANVLTF

clone size: many
J gene: TRBJ1-2
V gene: TRBV20-1
D gene: -
CDR3 length: 11
CDR3 DNA: TGCACCTCCGATCTTACTAAGGGCTACACCTTC
CDR3 protein: CTSDLTKGYTF

clone size: few
J gene: TRBJ2-2
V gene: TRBV5-4
D gene: -
CDR3 length: 16
CDR3 DNA: TGTGCCAGCAGCCTGCTGGGCAGGGAGAACACCGGGGAGCTGTTTTTT
CDR3 protein: CASSLLGRENTGELFF

clone size: few
J gene: TRBJ2-7
V gene: TRBV5-1
D gene: -
CDR3 length: 13
CDR3 DNA: TGCGCCAGCAGCTTGGAAGGCCCGCGCGAGCAGTACTTC
CDR3 protein: CASSLEGPREQYF

clone size: many
J gene: TRBJ2-5
V gene: TRBV11-2
D gene: -
CDR3 length: 14
CDR3 DNA: TGTGCCAGCAGCTGGGGGGCCAGACAAGAGACCCAGTACTTC
CDR3 protein: CASSWGARQETQYF